The rows below give T cell receptor beta chains drawn from one sample of a study of cytomegalovirus exposure and HLA in healthy donors. Clones were read by immunoSEQ multiplex PCR, and TCRdb kept only the in-frame ones, dropping some. The table includes fewer than 200,000 clones, approximately 80% detected once. Sequenced: PBMCs. The receptors originated from a female donor in good health and CMV-seronegative. CDR3s include the opening cysteine and the closing phenylalanine or tryptophan. A D gene is named only where the DNA matches it firmly. Some rows mark clone size as missing; the rest say once, few, many or name a class of expanded clone.

CDR3aa | CDR3nt | j_gene | abundance | v_gene | d_gene
CASSLSAGLNNEQFF | TGCGCCAGCAGCTTGTCAGCGGGATTAAACAATGAGCAGTTCTTC | TRBJ2-1 | once | TRBV5-1 | TRBD2
CASSPTPSGNTIYF | TGTGCCAGTAGTCCCACACCCTCTGGAAACACCATATATTTT | TRBJ1-3 | . | TRBV19 | .
CASSLEVRANTEAFF | TGTGCCAGCAGCTTAGAGGTCAGGGCGAACACTGAAGCTTTCTTT | TRBJ1-1 | . | TRBV7-9 | .
CAISESGTGVNDYTF | TGTGCCATCAGTGAGTCTGGGACAGGGGTTAACGACTACACCTTC | TRBJ1-2 | . | TRBV10-3 | TRBD1
CASSFTLRAYLTTEAFF | TGTGCCAGCAGCTTTACTTTGCGGGCATACCTAACCACTGAAGCTTTCTTT | TRBJ1-1 | . | TRBV5-5 | .
CASSQSGTGETYEQYF | TGCGCCAGCAGCCAATCCGGGACAGGGGAAACCTACGAGCAGTACTTC | TRBJ2-7 | . | TRBV4-3 | TRBD1
CASSLVPGGNYGYTF | TGTGCCAGCAGCTTAGTGCCGGGGGGGAACTATGGCTACACCTTC | TRBJ1-2 | . | TRBV13 | .
CASSQDGFGQGRGNTEAFF | TGTGCCAGCAGCCAGGACGGATTTGGACAGGGGAGGGGGAACACTGAAGCTTTCTTT | TRBJ1-1 | few | TRBV4-2 | TRBD1
CASSRTGTGQSSYEQYF | TGTGCCAGCAGCCGAACAGGGACAGGGCAAAGCTCCTACGAGCAGTACTTC | TRBJ2-7 | . | TRBV4-2 | TRBD1
CASSIGQGNEQFF | TGTGCCAGTAGTATAGGGCAGGGTAATGAGCAGTTCTTC | TRBJ2-1 | . | TRBV19 | .
CASSIRQGSNQPQHF | TGTGCCAGTAGTATACGACAGGGATCCAATCAGCCCCAGCATTTT | TRBJ1-5 | . | TRBV19 | TRBD1
CRGQGTEAFF | TGCAGGGGACAGGGGACTGAAGCTTTCTTT | TRBJ1-1 | . | TRBV20-1 | TRBD1
CASRLNSGEHGYTF | TGCGCCAGCAGATTGAATTCGGGTGAGCATGGCTACACCTTC | TRBJ1-2 | . | TRBV5-1 | .
CASSPWTSGSQETQYF | TGTGCCAGCAGCCCATGGACTAGCGGTAGTCAAGAGACCCAGTACTTC | TRBJ2-5 | . | TRBV11-3 | TRBD2
CASSLAPLAGASYEQYF | TGTGCCAGCTCACTCGCCCCTCTAGCGGGAGCCTCCTACGAGCAGTACTTC | TRBJ2-7 | . | TRBV18 | TRBD2
CASIDSGTSGNTGELFF | TGTGCCAGTATCGATTCCGGGACTAGCGGGAATACCGGGGAGCTGTTTTTT | TRBJ2-2 | . | TRBV19 | TRBD2
CASSPPQGARTGELFF | TGTGCCAGCTCACCACCACAGGGGGCCCGGACCGGGGAGCTGTTTTTT | TRBJ2-2 | once | TRBV18 | TRBD1
CASSRRTSGRSAYNEQFF | TGTGCCAGCAGCCGACGGACTAGCGGGAGGAGCGCCTACAATGAGCAGTTCTTC | TRBJ2-1 | few | TRBV7-2 | TRBD2
CASSFTGLSSYNEQFF | TGCGCCAGCAGCTTCACTGGACTTAGCTCCTACAATGAGCAGTTCTTC | TRBJ2-1 | . | TRBV5-1 | .
CAWSVWGNRGRNGYTF | TGTGCCTGGAGTGTATGGGGAAACAGGGGCCGGAATGGCTACACCTTC | TRBJ1-2 | . | TRBV30 | TRBD1
CASSPGDRYNEQFF | TGTGCCAGCAGCCCTGGGGACAGATACAATGAGCAGTTCTTC | TRBJ2-1 | few | TRBV11-3 | TRBD1
CASIDPGQGRTYEQYF | TGCGCCAGCATTGACCCAGGACAGGGAAGGACCTACGAGCAGTACTTC | TRBJ2-7 | . | TRBV10-2 | TRBD1
CASGGGLWTDTQYF | TGTGCCAGCGGCGGGGGGCTTTGGACAGATACGCAGTATTTT | TRBJ2-3 | . | TRBV11-2 | TRBD2
CAWSVGQGAEETQYF | TGTGCCTGGAGTGTAGGGCAGGGCGCTGAAGAGACCCAGTACTTC | TRBJ2-5 | . | TRBV30 | .
CSVERRMNTEAFF | TGCAGCGTTGAACGGCGGATGAACACTGAAGCTTTCTTT | TRBJ1-1 | . | TRBV29-1 | .
CASSESSRQGGQYF | TGCGCCAGCAGTGAGTCGAGTAGACAAGGGGGCCAGTACTTC | TRBJ2-5 | . | TRBV10-2 | .
CASSHHQQGAATTDTQYF | TGCGCCAGCAGTCATCACCAGCAGGGGGCTGCAACGACAGATACGCAGTATTTT | TRBJ2-3 | . | TRBV23-1 | TRBD1
CSVSREVTYEQYF | TGCAGCGTTAGCAGGGAGGTGACCTACGAGCAGTACTTC | TRBJ2-7 | . | TRBV29-1 | .
CASSLVGGVRGNYGYTF | TGTGCCAGCAGTTTAGTAGGGGGGGTCCGGGGTAACTATGGCTACACCTTC | TRBJ1-2 | once | TRBV28 | .
CASSPDTGELFF | TGTGCCAGCAGTCCCGACACCGGGGAGCTGTTTTTT | TRBJ2-2 | . | TRBV6-6 | .
CASSLSYAGGLYEQYF | TGTGCCAGTAGCCTATCCTATGCGGGGGGTCTCTACGAGCAGTACTTC | TRBJ2-7 | once | TRBV19 | TRBD2
CASSPRGSNQPQHF | TGTGCCAGCAGCCCCAGGGGGAGCAATCAGCCCCAGCATTTT | TRBJ1-5 | . | TRBV13 | TRBD1
CSSDRWMGNNEKLFF | TGTTCCAGCGACCGGTGGATGGGCAATAATGAAAAACTGTTTTTT | TRBJ1-4 | . | TRBV7-9 | .